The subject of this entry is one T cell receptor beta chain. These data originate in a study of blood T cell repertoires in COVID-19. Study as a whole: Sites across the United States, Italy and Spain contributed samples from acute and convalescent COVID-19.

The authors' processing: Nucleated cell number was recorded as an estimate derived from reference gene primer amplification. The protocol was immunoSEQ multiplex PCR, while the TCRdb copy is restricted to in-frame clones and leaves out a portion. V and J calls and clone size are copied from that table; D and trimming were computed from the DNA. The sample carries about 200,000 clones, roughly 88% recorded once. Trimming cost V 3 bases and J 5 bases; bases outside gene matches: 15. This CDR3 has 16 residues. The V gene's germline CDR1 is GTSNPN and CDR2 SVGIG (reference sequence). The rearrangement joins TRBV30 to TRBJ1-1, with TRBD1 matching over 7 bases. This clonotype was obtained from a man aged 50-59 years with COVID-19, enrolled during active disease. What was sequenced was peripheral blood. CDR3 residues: CAWRSPRQGSKTEAFF. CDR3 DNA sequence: TGTGCCTGGAGGTCCCCTAGACAGGGATCAAAGACTGAAGCTTTCTTT. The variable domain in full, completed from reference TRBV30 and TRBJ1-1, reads SQTIHQWPATLVQPVGSPLSLECTVEGTSNPNLYWYRQAAGRGLQLLFYSVGIGQISSEVPQNLSASRPQDRQFILSSKKLLLSDSGFYLCAWRSPRQGSKTEAFFGQGTRLTVV.